The T cell receptor beta chain under discussion was sequenced for a study of CXCR3-negative and CXCR3-positive naive CD8 T cells. Study as a whole: With about 1.5 +/- 0.3 million reads per library, the TRB reads numbered about 135 million in total.

Naive CD8+ T cells showed CD45RO-CCR7+CD27+CD95-. General observations from the study: Memory cells differed in TRBV-TRBJ usage, but naive CXCR3-negative and CXCR3-positive cells had similar usage. Hydrophobicity of TRB CDR3s was greater in CXCR3-positive naive cells than in CXCR3-negative naive cells.

A word on this clonotype: As yet, its antigen is unknown.

This CDR3 is built from 15 residues. Germline CDR1 is MDHEN and CDR2 is SYDVKM. It was by 5' RACE with UMI labels that the TRB cDNA libraries were prepared. TCRdb reanalyzed the 5' RACE reads, giving one entry per CDR3 protein sequence and no DNA. Recorded for this sample: about 92,000 distinct CDR3 sequences. The sequencing sample was made of naive CXCR3- CD8+ T cells from blood. Regarding subset: CD45RO-CCR7+CD27+CD95- naive CD8+ T cells lacking CXCR3 (TNR3-). The TCR sequence derives from a human donor in good health. Some clones in this sample may be carry-over from other donors' samples. The rearrangement links TRBV28 to TRBJ2-5; TCRdb indicates TRBD2, and absent DNA this call remains unverified. CDR3 sequence reads: CASSLGSGGQETQYF.